This T cell receptor beta chain was identified during a study of beta chain features in type 1 diabetes (dated by TCRdb to the late 2010s). For the wider study: Mean age, gender distribution, total cell number and subset yield were not different between patients and healthy donors. A total of 107,917,701 sorted cells were examined across all samples, and the number of cells per subset was strongly correlated with RNA yield. The study compared the TCRB repertoires of sorted circulating CD4+ T cell subsets in recently diagnosed type 1 diabetes patients with those in matched healthy donors. Regulatory and stem cell-like memory subsets were obtained from only 8 patients and roughly 8 healthy donors, while naive and central memory subsets were obtained from all 28 donors.

A single peripheral blood draw of around 120 mL on average was collected from each donor into heparinised tubes. A BD FACSAria II was used to sort naive, central memory, regulatory and stem cell-like memory CD4+ T cells with a panel that included CD45RO, CCR7, CD25, CD127, CD95 and CD27. Every sorted population had a purity above 95%. PBMCs were isolated right away by Lymphoprep density gradient centrifugation and were stained directly, without culture. So that batch effects would be minimized, each experiment stained and sorted samples in pairs, pairing one healthy donor with one patient. The V and J ends are trimmed by 8 bases and 6 bases, leaving 15 bases between them. From the cysteine through the phenylalanine, the CDR3 covers 13 amino acids. Only the CDR3 region is kept as DNA, spanning 39 bases read in frame from base 1. Taken from the germline V gene (reference sequence), the CDR1 and CDR2 loops are SEHNR and FQNEAQ.

As regards this clone: No cognate antigen has been identified for it. No base qualities exist here, and no much larger clone lies one base off it.

The entire amount of isolated RNA was reverse transcribed using the High Capacity cDNA Reverse Transcription Kit, so the sequenced TCRB transcripts were expressed ones. Deep immunoSEQ sequencing was performed on naive, central memory and regulatory T cell samples, with an average of roughly 3.3 million total reads per sample. Sorted cells were lysed in RLT buffer and RNA was extracted with DNase-treated RNeasy Micro or Mini kits, depending on cell number. Each cell subset was processed separately to prevent cross-contamination, with patient and healthy donor samples processed together. Using the immunoSEQ multiplex PCR, TCRB sequences were amplified from cDNA into 87-bp fragments spanning the CDR3 region. Sequencing of the amplicons was performed on the Illumina HiSeq platform. On the study's bioinformatics: Synthetic template baselines were used to correct PCR bias computationally, reads within Hamming distance 2 were collapsed, and singletons that could not be merged were discarded. Reads were aligned to IMGT to assign V, D and J genes, CDR3 length, and insertions or deletions at six rearrangement sites. Clonotype counts were normalized to sorted cell number within each subset before computing true diversity and Gini coefficients with the tcR R package. Repertoire sharing was quantified using the overlap coefficient calculated on TCRB nucleotide sequences. Drawn from immuneACCESS, this table holds only the in-frame rearrangements with V and J called that TCRdb kept. Clones are partly lost; checked studies trace under half to an unresolved V gene and leave the rest unexplained. V and J calls and clone size come straight from that table; D and trimming were deduced from the DNA. This sample comprises fewer than 400,000 clones, around 9.7% of them detected only once. The ten largest clones represent roughly 1% of the sample.

Results and caveats for the whole study, not just this receptor: Shorter templates might have been favored by PCR, but patient and control samples were amplified and corrected together, so both groups would have been affected equally by any skew. In all four CD4+ subsets, TCRB CDR3 length was moderately but significantly shorter in type 1 diabetes patients. Naive, central memory and regulatory TCRB repertoires appeared more similar among patients than among healthy donors. Because cDNA was sequenced instead of genomic DNA, activated cells with high expression could be over-represented, although the groups did not differ in activation or CD3 levels. At VDJ recombination sites, patients with type 1 diabetes made fewer insertions and deleted more nucleotides, a pattern implying thymic rearrangement abnormalities. Because small numbers of individuals were included in the HLA sub-analyses, any influence of HLA type on TCRB rearrangement was left unresolved.

The V and J genes are TRBV7-9 and TRBJ2-3, with the D gene not confidently named. This clonotype was sampled from a man younger than 45 with type 1 diabetes. The specimen sequenced was central memory CD4+ T cells from blood. CDR3 sequence: CASVRPAMDTQYF. Read as DNA, the sequence is TGTGCCAGCGTGCGCCCAGCCATGGATACGCAGTATTTT.